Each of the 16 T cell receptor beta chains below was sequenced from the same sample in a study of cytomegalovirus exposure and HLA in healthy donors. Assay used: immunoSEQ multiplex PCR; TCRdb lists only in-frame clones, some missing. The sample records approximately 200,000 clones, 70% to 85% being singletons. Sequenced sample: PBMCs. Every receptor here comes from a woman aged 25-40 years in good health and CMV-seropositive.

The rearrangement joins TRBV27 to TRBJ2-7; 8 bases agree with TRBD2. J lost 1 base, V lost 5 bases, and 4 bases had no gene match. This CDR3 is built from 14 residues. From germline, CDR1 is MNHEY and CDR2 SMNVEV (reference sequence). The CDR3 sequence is CASSPSGSSYEQYF. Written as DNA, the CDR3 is TGTGCCAGCAGTCCCAGCGGGAGTTCCTACGAGCAGTACTTC.

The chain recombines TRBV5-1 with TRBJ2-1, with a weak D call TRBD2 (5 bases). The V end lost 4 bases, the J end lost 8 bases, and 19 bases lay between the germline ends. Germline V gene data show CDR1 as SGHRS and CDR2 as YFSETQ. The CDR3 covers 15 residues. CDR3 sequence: CASSRLGVPRDEQFF. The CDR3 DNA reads TGCGCCAGCAGCCGCCTCGGGGTCCCGAGGGATGAGCAGTTCTTC.

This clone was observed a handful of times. The CDR3 region has the DNA TGTGCCAGCTCCCTCAGGGCCAACTATGGCTACACCTTC. This sequence encodes CASSLRANYGYTF. This chain joins TRBV27 and TRBJ1-2; possible D gene TRBD1, 5 bases. The CDR3 contains 13 residues. Germline assignment: CDR1 MNHEY and CDR2 SMNVEV (reference sequence). V lost 8 bases and J lost 2, with 12 bases in between.

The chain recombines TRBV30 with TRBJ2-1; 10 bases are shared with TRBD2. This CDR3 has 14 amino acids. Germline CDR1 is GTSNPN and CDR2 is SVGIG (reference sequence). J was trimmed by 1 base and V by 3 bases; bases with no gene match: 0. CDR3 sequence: CAWRLAGSYNEQFF. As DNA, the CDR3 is TGTGCCTGGAGACTAGCGGGATCCTACAATGAGCAGTTCTTC.

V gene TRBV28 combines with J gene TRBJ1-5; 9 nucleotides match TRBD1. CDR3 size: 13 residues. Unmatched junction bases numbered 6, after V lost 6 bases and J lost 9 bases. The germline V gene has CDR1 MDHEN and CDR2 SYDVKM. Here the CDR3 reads CASRGTGIGPQHF. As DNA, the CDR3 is TGTGCCAGCAGGGGGACAGGGATCGGGCCCCAGCATTTT.

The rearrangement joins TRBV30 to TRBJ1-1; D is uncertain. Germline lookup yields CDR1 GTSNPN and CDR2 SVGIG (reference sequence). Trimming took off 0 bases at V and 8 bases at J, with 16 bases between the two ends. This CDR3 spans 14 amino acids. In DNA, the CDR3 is TGTGCCTGGAGTGTAAGAGTCGGGAGAAGGGAAGCTTTCTTT. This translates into CAWSVRVGRREAFF.

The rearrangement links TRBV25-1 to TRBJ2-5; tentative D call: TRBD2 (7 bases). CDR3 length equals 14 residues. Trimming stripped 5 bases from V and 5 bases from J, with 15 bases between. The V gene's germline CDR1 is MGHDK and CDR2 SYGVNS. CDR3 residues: CASSQGGVGETQYF. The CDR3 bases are TGTGCCAGCAGTCAAGGGGGGGTTGGGGAGACCCAGTACTTC. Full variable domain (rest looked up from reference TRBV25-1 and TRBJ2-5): EADIYQTPRYLVIGTGKKITLECSQTMGHDKMYWYQQDPGMELHLIHYSYGVNSTEKGDLSSESTVSRIRTEHFPLTLESARPSHTSQYLCASSQGGVGETQYFGPGTRLLVL.

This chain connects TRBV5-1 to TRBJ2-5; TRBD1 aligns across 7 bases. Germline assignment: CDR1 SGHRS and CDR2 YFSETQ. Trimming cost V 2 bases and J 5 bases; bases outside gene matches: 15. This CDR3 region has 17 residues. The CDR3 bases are TGCGCCAGCAGCTTCGGACGACTGACCGGGACAGCGGAGACCCAGTACTTC. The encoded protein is CASSFGRLTGTAETQYF.

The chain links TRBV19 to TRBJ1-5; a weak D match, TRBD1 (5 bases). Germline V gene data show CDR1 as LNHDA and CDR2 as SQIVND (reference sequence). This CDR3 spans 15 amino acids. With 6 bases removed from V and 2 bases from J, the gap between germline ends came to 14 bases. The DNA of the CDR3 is TGTGCCAGTAGAGGGGAAGATCACCGCAATCAGCCCCAGCATTTT. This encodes CASRGEDHRNQPQHF.

In DNA form, the CDR3 reads TGTGCCATCAGTGATCGCCTCCAGGCCTCCTATGGCTACACCTTC. It specifies CAISDRLQASYGYTF. This chain connects TRBV10-3 to TRBJ1-2; D not certain. The V end was cut by 3 bases, the J end by 4 bases, with 15 bases between. CDR3 length: 15 amino acids. Germline V lookup: CDR1 ENHRY, CDR2 SYGVKD.

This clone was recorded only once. This CDR3 reads CASSGDRGEAFF. In nucleotides, the CDR3 is TGTGCCAGCAGCGGTGACAGGGGTGAAGCTTTCTTT. V and J are TRBV2 and TRBJ1-1; 8 positions match TRBD1. Germline CDR1 is SNHLY and CDR2 is FYNNEI. The CDR3 runs 12 residues. With V trimmed by 6 bases and J by 7 bases, 4 bases remained unmatched. The whole variable domain, remainder taken from reference TRBV2 and TRBJ1-1, is EPEVTQTPSHQVTQMGQEVILRCVPISNHLYFYWYRQILGQKVEFLVSFYNNEISEKSEIFDDQFSVERPDGSNFTLKIRSTKLEDSAMYFCASSGDRGEAFFGQGTRLTVV.

The chain's CDR3 is CASRDRVSYGYTF. In nucleotides, the CDR3 is TGTGCCAGTAGGGACAGGGTCTCCTATGGCTACACCTTC. This chain joins TRBV10-3 and TRBJ1-2; 9 bases fit TRBD1. CDR1 ENHRY and CDR2 SYGVKD come from the germline V gene. CDR3 length: 13 residues. Unmatched junction bases numbered 7, after V lost 10 bases and J lost 4 bases.

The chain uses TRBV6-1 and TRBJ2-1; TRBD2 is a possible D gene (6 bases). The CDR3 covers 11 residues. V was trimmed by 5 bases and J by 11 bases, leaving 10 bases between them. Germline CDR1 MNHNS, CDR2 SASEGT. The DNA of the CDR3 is TGTGCCAGCAGTCGGGCGGGGCAGCAGTTCTTC. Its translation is CASSRAGQQFF.

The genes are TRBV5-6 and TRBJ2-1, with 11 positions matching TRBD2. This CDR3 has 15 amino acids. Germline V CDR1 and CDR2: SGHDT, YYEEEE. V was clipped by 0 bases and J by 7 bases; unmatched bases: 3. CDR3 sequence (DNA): TGTGCCAGCAGCTTGGGGCTAGCGGGAGGAAATGAGCAGTTCTTC. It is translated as CASSLGLAGGNEQFF.

The CDR3 sequence: CASNTASTDTQYF. CDR3 coding DNA: TGTGCCAGCAACACAGCTAGCACAGATACGCAGTATTTT. V usage is TRBV2 and J usage is TRBJ2-3; D gene unclear. Germline V gene sequence: CDR1 SNHLY, CDR2 FYNNEI. This CDR3 contains 13 residues. Trimming took 7 bases from V and 0 from J, leaving 8 bases between them.

The CDR3 DNA sequence: TGTGCCAGCAGCTTGGTTCCTAGCGGAACTTCCTACGAGCAGTACTTC. Amino acids: CASSLVPSGTSYEQYF. The genes are TRBV5-6 and TRBJ2-7, with 7 bases matching TRBD2. The CDR3 spans 16 residues. Losses at the gene ends were 0 bases for V and 1 base for J; bases not matched to a gene: 7. Germline V CDR1 and CDR2: SGHDT, YYEEEE.